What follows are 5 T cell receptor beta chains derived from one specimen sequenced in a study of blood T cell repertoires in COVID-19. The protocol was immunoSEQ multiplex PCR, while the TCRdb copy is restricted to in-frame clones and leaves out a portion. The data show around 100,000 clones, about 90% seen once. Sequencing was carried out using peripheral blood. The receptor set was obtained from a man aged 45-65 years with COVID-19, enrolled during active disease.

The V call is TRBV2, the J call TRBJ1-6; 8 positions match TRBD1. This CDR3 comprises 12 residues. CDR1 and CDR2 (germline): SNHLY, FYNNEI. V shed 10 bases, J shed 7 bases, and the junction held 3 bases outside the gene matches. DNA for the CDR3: TGTGCCACGTCAGGGGGCAATTCACCCCTCCACTTT. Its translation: CATSGGNSPLHF. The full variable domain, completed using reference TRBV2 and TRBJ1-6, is EPEVTQTPSHQVTQMGQEVILRCVPISNHLYFYWYRQILGQKVEFLVSFYNNEISEKSEIFDDQFSVERPDGSNFTLKIRSTKLEDSAMYFCATSGGNSPLHFGNGTRLTVT.

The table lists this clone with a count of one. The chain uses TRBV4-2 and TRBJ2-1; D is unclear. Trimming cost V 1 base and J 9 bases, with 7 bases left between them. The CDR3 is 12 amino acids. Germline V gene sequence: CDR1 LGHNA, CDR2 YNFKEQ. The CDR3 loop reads CASSQVSSEQFF. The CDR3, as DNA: TGTGCCAGCAGCCAAGTGAGTAGTGAGCAGTTCTTC.

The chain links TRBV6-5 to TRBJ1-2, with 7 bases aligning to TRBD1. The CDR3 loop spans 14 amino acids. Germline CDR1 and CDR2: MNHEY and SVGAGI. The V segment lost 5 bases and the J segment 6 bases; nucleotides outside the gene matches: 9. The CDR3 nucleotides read TGTGCCAGCAGTCCGGGACAGCGTACAAATGGCTACACCTTC. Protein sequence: CASSPGQRTNGYTF.

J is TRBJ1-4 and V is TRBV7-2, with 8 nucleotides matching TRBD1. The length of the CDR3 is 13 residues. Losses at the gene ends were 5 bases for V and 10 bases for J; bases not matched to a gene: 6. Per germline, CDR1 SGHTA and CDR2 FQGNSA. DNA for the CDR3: TGTGCCAGCAGCACCTCCACAGGGGGAAAACTGTTTTTT. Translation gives CASSTSTGGKLFF.

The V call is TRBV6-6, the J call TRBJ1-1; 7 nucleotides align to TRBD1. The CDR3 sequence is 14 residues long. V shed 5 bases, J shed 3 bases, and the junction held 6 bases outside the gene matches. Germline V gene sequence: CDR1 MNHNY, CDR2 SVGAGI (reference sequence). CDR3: CASSQQGPHTEAFF. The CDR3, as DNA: TGTGCCAGCAGTCAACAGGGGCCTCACACTGAAGCTTTCTTT.